The clone carrying this T cell receptor (beta chain) was counted at least ten times. Its antigen is not known. The record originates from a study of T cells in Graves' hyperthyroidism and ophthalmopathy. For the study at large: Peripheral blood samples were taken at initial diagnosis, prior to any treatment.

Broader study findings: Most thyroid clonotypes with frequency above 0.001 were detected in blood.

Criteria for exclusion of patients were uncontrolled infection, other autoimmune disease, pregnancy or lactation. Clinical symptoms, serum thyroxine, TRAb, thyroid ultrasound and orbital computed tomography established diagnosis. The investigators amplified TCR beta CDR3 regions from RNA transcripts. In the first-round RT-PCR of the TCR CDR3, the HTBI primer set was used. MiXCR, applied by TCRdb to the multiplex PCR reads, yields one record per CDR3 protein. The sample lists roughly 240,000 distinct CDR3 sequences, around 15% occurring once. The specimen was blood. The sequence came from a woman aged 18-29 years with Graves' ophthalmopathy.

The CDR3 region is CSAREVSSYNSPLHF. The CDR3 nucleotides read TGCAGTGCTAGAGAAGTGAGCTCCTATAATTCACCCCTCCACTTT. The gene calls are TRBV20-1 and TRBJ1-6; D remains ambiguous. Germline V gives CDR1 DFQATT, CDR2 SNEGSKA (reference sequence). The ends were cut back, 0 bases at V and 0 bases at J, with 6 bases in the middle. The CDR3 extends over 15 amino acids.